Listed below are T cell receptor beta chains from one sample, sequenced in a study of shared clonotypes between healthy human individuals. Here immunoSEQ multiplex PCR was the method, and the copy in TCRdb shows in-frame clones only, minus some. Of around 600,000 clones in the sample, roughly 98% were seen once. The sample was naive CD8+ T cells sorted from blood. These receptors all come from a young man in good health. CDR3s include the opening cysteine and the closing phenylalanine or tryptophan. The D gene is left open where the match is weak. Part of the rows lack a size; the others show once, few, many or a class for expanded clones.

.	TRBJ1-2	TRBV27	.	TGTGCCAGCAGTTATAAACAGGCGTATGGCTACACCTTC	CASSYKQAYGYTF
.	TRBJ2-7	TRBV5-1	.	TGCGCCAGCAGCTTCCGGACTCCCATCGACGAGCAGTACTTC	CASSFRTPIDEQYF
TRBD2	TRBJ2-2	TRBV4-3	.	TGCGCCAGCAGCCCCGGACTAGAGAACACCGGGGAGCTGTTTTTT	CASSPGLENTGELFF
.	TRBJ2-7	TRBV15	.	TGTGCCACGAACAATGCGGGCTCCTACGAGCAGTACTTC	CATNNAGSYEQYF
.	TRBJ2-1	TRBV18	.	TGTGCCAGTACCCCGCAGGGACAACCCAATGAGCAGTTCTTC	CASTPQGQPNEQFF
.	TRBJ2-5	TRBV28	.	TGTGCCAGCAGTTTAAAGGCCAGGGGCCAAGAGACCCAGTACTTC	CASSLKARGQETQYF
.	TRBJ2-7	TRBV7-8	.	TGTGCCAGCAGCTTTCGGGACGTTAAGAGCTACGAGCAGTACTTC	CASSFRDVKSYEQYF
.	TRBJ2-7	TRBV7-9	.	TGTGCCAGCAGCTTAGGTCCTGAAAGTTCCGAGCAGTACTTC	CASSLGPESSEQYF
TRBD2	TRBJ2-1	TRBV29-1	.	TGCAGCGTTAATTTGTGGGCGGGAGGAGACAATGAGCAGTTCTTC	CSVNLWAGGDNEQFF
.	TRBJ2-3	TRBV7-6	.	TGTGCCAGCAGCCACCCCGAAGTAGATACGCAGTATTTT	CASSHPEVDTQYF
TRBD2	TRBJ2-7	TRBV29-1	.	TGCAGCGCTCGGACTAGCGCATACGAGCAGTACTTC	CSARTSAYEQYF
TRBD1	TRBJ2-7	TRBV23-1	.	TGCGCCAGCAGGCTTAGGGACAGGAGTTCCTACGAGCAGTACTTC	CASRLRDRSSYEQYF
.	TRBJ2-1	TRBV10-3	.	TGTGCCATCAGTGAGTTCTCCAATGAGCAGTTCTTC	CAISEFSNEQFF
TRBD1	TRBJ2-1	TRBV7-7	.	TGTGCTAGCAGCTTAGGACAGGGGGCCAACAATGAGCAGTTCTTC	CASSLGQGANNEQFF
.	TRBJ2-7	TRBV5-4	.	TGTGCCAGCAGCTCCCACTACGAGCAGTACTTC	CASSSHYEQYF
.	TRBJ2-1	TRBV29-1	.	TGCAGCGTTAACCGGGCACCGGGGGGCGATGAGCAGTTCTTC	CSVNRAPGGDEQFF
.	TRBJ1-2	TRBV5-6	.	TGTGCCAGCAGCTTCGCACAGGAAAACTATGGCTACACCTTC	CASSFAQENYGYTF
TRBD1	TRBJ2-7	TRBV7-9	.	TGTGCCAGCAGCTTAACCGGGACAGAACCCTACGAGCAGTACTTC	CASSLTGTEPYEQYF
.	TRBJ2-7	TRBV27	.	TGTGCCAGCAGTCCGTCAGCAGGGGAGAGCTCCTACGAGCAGTACTTC	CASSPSAGESSYEQYF
TRBD1	TRBJ2-7	TRBV13	.	TGTGCCAGTACCTTCGGACAGGGGGCTTGGGAGCAGTACTTC	CASTFGQGAWEQYF
.	TRBJ1-5	TRBV4-1	.	TGCGCCAGCAGCCAAGACCCGGGCAATCAGCCCCAGCATTTT	CASSQDPGNQPQHF
.	TRBJ1-1	TRBV4-1	.	TGCGCCAGCAGCCAAGCCCCAAGGGCCGGCACTGAAGCTTTCTTT	CASSQAPRAGTEAFF
TRBD1	TRBJ2-5	TRBV5-6	once	TGTGCCAGCAGATGGACAGGGGCAGAGACCCAGTACTTC	CASRWTGAETQYF
.	TRBJ2-7	TRBV7-9	once	TGTGCCAGCAGCTTAGACCCGACAGGAGTTCCCTACGAGCAGTACTTC	CASSLDPTGVPYEQYF
TRBD1	TRBJ1-4	TRBV5-5	.	TGTGCCAGCAGCCCCCCCGTCGGGTGGGACAGGGATAATGAAAAACTGTTTTTT	CASSPPVGWDRDNEKLFF
.	TRBJ2-1	TRBV11-2	.	TGTGCCAGCAGCACCGCCGGGGCTAATGAGCAGTTCTTC	CASSTAGANEQFF
.	TRBJ2-1	TRBV7-9	.	TGTGCCAGCAGAGGGGGGACCAGTAACAATGAGCAGTTCTTC	CASRGGTSNNEQFF
.	TRBJ2-3	TRBV14	.	TGTGCCAGCAGCCTCCCCCGGGCCCCCCGTGACACAGATACGCAGTATTTT	CASSLPRAPRDTDTQYF
.	TRBJ1-2	TRBV6-5	.	TGTGCCAGCAGTCCCTCGCGGGGGGCCCCCTATGGCTACACCTTC	CASSPSRGAPYGYTF
.	TRBJ2-7	TRBV11-2	.	TGTGCCAGCAGCGGTACCTACGAGCAGTACTTC	CASSGTYEQYF
.	TRBJ2-7	TRBV21-1	.	TGTGCCAGCAGCAAACGAATACGTTTCCAAACTAAAAGGTACGAGCAGTACTTC	CASSKRIRFQTKRYEQYF
TRBD2	TRBJ2-5	TRBV5-1	.	TGCGCCAGCAGCAACGGACTAGCGGGAGATGGAGAGACCCAGTACTTC	CASSNGLAGDGETQYF
TRBD1	TRBJ2-2	TRBV9	.	TGTGCCAGCAGCTCTACGACAGGGGTTAACACCGGGGAGCTGTTTTTT	CASSSTTGVNTGELFF
TRBD1	TRBJ2-2	TRBV29-1	once	TGCAGCGCTACGGGACAGGGCTCGAACACCGGGGAGCTGTTTTTT	CSATGQGSNTGELFF
.	TRBJ2-7	TRBV7-9	.	TGTGCCAGCAGCCCCCCGGACGAATACGAGCAGTACTTC	CASSPPDEYEQYF
.	TRBJ2-1	TRBV9	.	TGTGCCAGCAGCGTAGTTGTAGGTGGGGACAATGAGCAGTTCTTC	CASSVVVGGDNEQFF
TRBD1	TRBJ1-5	TRBV4-1	.	TGCGCCAGCAGCCAAGTGACAGGGGGCCTTGATAGCAATCAGCCCCAGCATTTT	CASSQVTGGLDSNQPQHF
TRBD2	TRBJ2-3	TRBV14	.	TGTGCCAGCAGCCTCACCCGGGGGGCAGATACGCAGTATTTT	CASSLTRGADTQYF
TRBD1	TRBJ2-3	TRBV5-1	once	TGCGCCAGCAGCCCCGGGACAGGGAGCGATACGCAGTATTTT	CASSPGTGSDTQYF
TRBD1	TRBJ1-1	TRBV7-8	.	TGTGCCAGCTGGACAGGGTTGATGAACACTGAAGCTTTCTTT	CASWTGLMNTEAFF
.	TRBJ2-5	TRBV9	once	TGTGCCAGCAGCGTAGACAGGGCGCAAGAGACCCAGTACTTC	CASSVDRAQETQYF
.	TRBJ2-2	TRBV5-1	.	TGCGCCAGCAGACCCGCTGTCTCGGGACTTGACACCGGGGAGCTGTTTTTT	CASRPAVSGLDTGELFF
.	TRBJ2-7	TRBV7-6	.	TGTGCCAGCAGCTCCCACCGCGGCGAGGGGGGGAAAACCCTCGAGCAGTACTTC	CASSSHRGEGGKTLEQYF
TRBD1	TRBJ2-2	TRBV4-1	.	TGCGCCAGCAGCCAAGCCCCGGACAGGGGGCTGGGCACCGGGGAGCTGTTTTTT	CASSQAPDRGLGTGELFF
TRBD2	TRBJ2-5	TRBV5-6	.	TGTGCCAGCAGCTTCCGAGCGGGAGGGTACCAAGAGACCCAGTACTTC	CASSFRAGGYQETQYF
TRBD2	TRBJ2-1	TRBV5-4	.	TGTGCCAGCAGCTTTGGCGGGACTAGCGGGAGTGGACAGTTCTTC	CASSFGGTSGSGQFF
TRBD1	TRBJ2-2	TRBV7-9	.	TGTGCCAGCAGCACAAGAAACAGGGGGCCGGACACCGGGGAGCTGTTTTTT	CASSTRNRGPDTGELFF
TRBD2	TRBJ2-1	TRBV5-8	.	TGTGCCAGCAGCTTGGTAGCGGGAGAGGGGGGCTACAATGAGCAGTTCTTC	CASSLVAGEGGYNEQFF
.	TRBJ2-7	TRBV27	.	TGTGCCAGCAGTACCCCGGGAGCGTCCTCCTACGAGCAGTACTTC	CASSTPGASSYEQYF
.	TRBJ2-7	TRBV11-2	.	TGTGCCAGCAGCTCCCCGGGAACAGGCTACGAGCAGTACTTC	CASSSPGTGYEQYF
.	TRBJ2-7	TRBV7-6	.	TGTGCCAGCAGCTTAGCGGGGGTGGACGAGCAGTACTTC	CASSLAGVDEQYF
.	TRBJ2-2	TRBV9	.	TGTGCCAGCAGCCCACACTTAACAGGGACCCAGGGCGGGGAGCTGTTTTTT	CASSPHLTGTQGGELFF
.	TRBJ1-2	TRBV28	.	TGTGCCAGCACCAAGGGATGGCACGAGGTTAACTATGGCTACACCTTC	CASTKGWHEVNYGYTF
.	TRBJ1-1	TRBV30	.	TGTGCCTGGAATGGATGGCAGGGAATGAACACTGAAGCTTTCTTT	CAWNGWQGMNTEAFF